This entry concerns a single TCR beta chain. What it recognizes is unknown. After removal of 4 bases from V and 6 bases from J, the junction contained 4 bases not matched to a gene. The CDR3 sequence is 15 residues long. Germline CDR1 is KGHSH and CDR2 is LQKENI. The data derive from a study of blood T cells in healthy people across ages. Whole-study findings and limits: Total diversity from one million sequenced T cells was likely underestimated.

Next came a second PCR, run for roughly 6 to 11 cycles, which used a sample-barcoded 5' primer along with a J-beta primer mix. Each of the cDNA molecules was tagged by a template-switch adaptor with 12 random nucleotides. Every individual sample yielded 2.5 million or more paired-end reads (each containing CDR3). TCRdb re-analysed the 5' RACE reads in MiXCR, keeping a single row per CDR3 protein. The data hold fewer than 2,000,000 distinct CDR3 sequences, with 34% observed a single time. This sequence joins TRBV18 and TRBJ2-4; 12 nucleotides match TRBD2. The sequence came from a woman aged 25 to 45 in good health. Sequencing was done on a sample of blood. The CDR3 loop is CASSRELAGGNIQYF. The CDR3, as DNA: TGTGCCAGCTCACGAGAACTAGCGGGGGGAAACATTCAGTACTTC.